These T cell receptor beta chains were read from a single sample in a study of molecular identifiers for immune sequencing clone quantification. TCRdb passed the PCR reads through MiXCR, listing each CDR3 protein once. The sample has some 590,000 distinct CDR3 sequences, 25% seen once. The sequenced material came from naive CD8+ T cells from blood, with Jurkat cell RNA spiked in. The receptors come from a human donor in good health. Some libraries in this study had Jurkat cell RNA spiked in. Both conserved end residues are part of each CDR3. The D gene is left open where the match is weak. For some rows the clone size is stated as once, few or many, or as a class when expanded; others skip it.

j_call: TRBJ2-2
d_call: TRBD2
clone_size: few
v_call: TRBV6-2/TRBV6-3
cdr3_nt: TGTGCCAGCAGTACCACCGGGGGGTACACCGGGGAGCTGTTTTTT
cdr3_aa: CASSTTGGYTGELFF

j_call: TRBJ2-2
d_call: NA
clone_size: NA
v_call: TRBV9
cdr3_nt: TGTGCCAGCAGCGTAGCTTCACCCACCCCTAACACCGGGGCGCTGTTTTTT
cdr3_aa: CASSVASPTPNTGALFF

j_call: TRBJ2-5
d_call: NA
clone_size: few
v_call: TRBV10-3
cdr3_nt: TGTGCCATCAGTGACAGTGTTAGGGAGACCCAGTACTTC
cdr3_aa: CAISDSVRETQYF

j_call: TRBJ1-1
d_call: TRBD1
clone_size: many
v_call: TRBV30
cdr3_nt: TGTGCCTGGAGTGGAGGACAGGGGGTACTGAACACTGAAGCTTTCTTT
cdr3_aa: CAWSGGQGVLNTEAFF

j_call: TRBJ1-4
d_call: NA
clone_size: many
v_call: TRBV4-3
cdr3_nt: TGCGCCAGCAGCCATAGCGGGGTTGAAAAACTGTTTTTT
cdr3_aa: CASSHSGVEKLFF

j_call: TRBJ1-5
d_call: NA
clone_size: many
v_call: TRBV6-2/TRBV6-3
cdr3_nt: TGTGCCAGCAGTAATAGTGGCCATCAGCCCCAGCATTTT
cdr3_aa: CASSNSGHQPQHF

j_call: TRBJ1-1
d_call: NA
clone_size: many
v_call: TRBV7-2
cdr3_nt: TGTGCCAGCAGCTTAGGGGCAGGTATGAACACTGAAGCTTTCTTT
cdr3_aa: CASSLGAGMNTEAFF

j_call: TRBJ1-5
d_call: NA
clone_size: NA
v_call: TRBV6-5
cdr3_nt: TGTGCCAGCAGTCAACAGGGAGGGCCCCAGCATTTT
cdr3_aa: CASSQQGGPQHF

j_call: TRBJ2-3
d_call: NA
clone_size: many
v_call: TRBV18
cdr3_nt: TGTGCCAGCTCACCGCTGCGCCCCGAGGCAGATACGCAGTATTTT
cdr3_aa: CASSPLRPEADTQYF

j_call: TRBJ2-7
d_call: NA
clone_size: NA
v_call: TRBV7-6
cdr3_nt: TGTGCCAGCAGCTTAGTGGGCGTTGGGGACGAGCAGTACTTC
cdr3_aa: CASSLVGVGDEQYF

j_call: TRBJ1-1
d_call: NA
clone_size: many
v_call: TRBV4-3
cdr3_nt: TGCGCCAGCAGCCAGGTTCGCTGGTCCACTGAAGCTTTCTTT
cdr3_aa: CASSQVRWSTEAFF

j_call: TRBJ2-7
d_call: NA
clone_size: NA
v_call: TRBV4-1
cdr3_nt: TGCGCCAGCAGCCAAACGGCAGGAACCTACAAGCAGTACTTC
cdr3_aa: CASSQTAGTYKQYF

j_call: TRBJ2-7
d_call: TRBD1
clone_size: many
v_call: TRBV28
cdr3_nt: TGTGCCAGCAGTTCAACCCGGGACAGTAACTACGAGCAGTACTTC
cdr3_aa: CASSSTRDSNYEQYF

j_call: TRBJ2-3
d_call: TRBD2
clone_size: few
v_call: TRBV10-3
cdr3_nt: TGTGCCATCAGTGAAAGTCGAGATTGGTTAGCGGGAGGGACAGATACGCAGTATTTT
cdr3_aa: CAISESRDWLAGGTDTQYF

j_call: TRBJ2-3
d_call: TRBD2
clone_size: NA
v_call: TRBV20-1
cdr3_nt: TGCAGTGCTAGAGGGGGGGGACTAGAAGGAGATACGCAGTATTTT
cdr3_aa: CSARGGGLEGDTQYF

j_call: TRBJ2-5
d_call: NA
clone_size: many
v_call: TRBV4-3
cdr3_nt: TGCGCCAGCAGCCAAGAGGCGTGGAAAGAGACCCAGTACTTC
cdr3_aa: CASSQEAWKETQYF

j_call: TRBJ2-7
d_call: NA
clone_size: few
v_call: TRBV4-1
cdr3_nt: TGCGCCAGCAGCCAAGATGGCGGCAGTCTGGCCGAGCAGTACTTC
cdr3_aa: CASSQDGGSLAEQYF

j_call: TRBJ1-1
d_call: NA
clone_size: many
v_call: TRBV28
cdr3_nt: TGTGCCAGCAGATACGTTTTAAGTGTGGCCACTGAAGCTTTCTTT
cdr3_aa: CASRYVLSVATEAFF

j_call: TRBJ2-6
d_call: TRBD1
clone_size: many
v_call: TRBV9
cdr3_nt: TGTGCCAGCAGCGCCCGGGACAGCAAACATTTCGGGGCCAACGTCCTGACTTTC
cdr3_aa: CASSARDSKHFGANVLTF

j_call: TRBJ1-4
d_call: TRBD1
clone_size: few
v_call: TRBV3-1
cdr3_nt: TGTGCCAGCAGCCAAGATGTTGGACAGGATAATGAAAAACTGTTTTTT
cdr3_aa: CASSQDVGQDNEKLFF

j_call: TRBJ2-1
d_call: TRBD1
clone_size: few
v_call: TRBV19
cdr3_nt: TGTGCCAGTAGCCCCCGGGACAGGGATCGTCTTGGTTGGTACAATGAGCAGTTCTTC
cdr3_aa: CASSPRDRDRLGWYNEQFF

j_call: TRBJ1-5
d_call: TRBD1
clone_size: many
v_call: TRBV19
cdr3_nt: TGTGCCAGTAGCCAGGGACAGTATAGCAATCAGCCCCAGCATTTT
cdr3_aa: CASSQGQYSNQPQHF

j_call: TRBJ1-6
d_call: TRBD1
clone_size: NA
v_call: TRBV7-9
cdr3_nt: TGTGCCAGCAGCCCCGGGACAGGGACTAATTCACCCCTCCACTTT
cdr3_aa: CASSPGTGTNSPLHF

j_call: TRBJ2-1
d_call: TRBD2
clone_size: many
v_call: TRBV4-1
cdr3_nt: TGCGCCAGCGGGGAGGGCTACAATGAGCAGTTCTTC
cdr3_aa: CASGEGYNEQFF

j_call: TRBJ2-4
d_call: TRBD1
clone_size: NA
v_call: TRBV27
cdr3_nt: TGTGCCAGCAGTCCCAGGCAGGGGGTAGCCAAAAACATTCAGTACTTC
cdr3_aa: CASSPRQGVAKNIQYF